Each of the 24 T cell receptor beta chains below was sequenced from the same sample in a study of blood T cell repertoires in COVID-19. TCRdb's copy holds only in-frame clones and misses some; the assay was immunoSEQ multiplex PCR. The sample lists 40,000 to 45,000 clones; about 85% were seen once. Sequencing was performed on peripheral blood. These receptors were taken from a man between 60 and 75 years old with acute or convalescent COVID-19.

This clone was seen only a few times. This chain joins TRBV15 and TRBJ2-5; 12 bases line up with TRBD2. The CDR3 runs to 16 residues. Germline CDR1 and CDR2: LNHNV and YYDKDF (reference sequence). V lost 3 bases, J lost 2 bases, and 4 bases stayed unmatched. CDR3: CATSSGLAGHQETQYF. CDR3 DNA sequence: TGTGCCACCAGCAGCGGACTAGCGGGGCATCAAGAGACCCAGTACTTC.

The V call is TRBV6-5, the J call TRBJ1-6, with 10 bases lining up with TRBD1. Germline-derived CDR1 and CDR2 are MNHEY and SVGAGI. The J segment lost 7 bases and the V segment lost 4 bases, leaving 4 bases of the junction unmatched. The CDR3 contains 15 residues. The DNA for the CDR3 is TGTGCCAGCAGTTCTTTGGACAGGGGGAATTCACCCCTCCACTTT. This gives the protein CASSSLDRGNSPLHF.

This chain joins TRBV15 and TRBJ2-2; 15 nucleotides line up with TRBD2. The CDR3 runs to 17 residues. Germline CDR1 LNHNV, CDR2 YYDKDF (reference sequence). V was pared by 6 bases and J by 2 bases, with 4 bases of the junction left unmatched. The CDR3 loop is CATRRGLAGGNTGELFF. The DNA for the CDR3 is TGTGCCACCAGAAGGGGACTAGCGGGGGGAAACACCGGGGAGCTGTTTTTT.

The sample holds a few counts of this clone. The J gene is TRBJ2-1, the V gene TRBV11-2, with D possibly TRBD2 on 6 matching bases. From germline, CDR1 is SGHAT and CDR2 FQNNGV. Trimming shortened V by 2 bases and J by 7 bases, and 21 bases separated the two germline ends. The CDR3 spans 17 residues. In DNA, the CDR3 is TGTGCCAGCAGCTTAAGGGAAGCGGGCGGGACTCCGAATGAGCAGTTCTTC. It is translated as CASSLREAGGTPNEQFF.

The V and J genes are TRBV11-2 and TRBJ2-1; the D gene is possibly TRBD1 (6 bases). This CDR3 is 15 amino acids long. V dropped 10 bases and J dropped 5 bases, with 21 bases sitting between them. Germline CDR1 SGHAT, CDR2 FQNNGV. The CDR3 bases are TGTGCCACCCAGAGACAGGTCCTCGGTGACAATGAGCAGTTCTTC. Amino acid sequence: CATQRQVLGDNEQFF.

The V call is TRBV14, the J call TRBJ1-2; 11 bases fit TRBD1. This CDR3 contains 14 residues. V shed 4 bases, J shed 8 bases, and the junction held 6 bases outside the gene matches. The germline gives CDR1 SGHDN, CDR2 FVKESK. The CDR3 region has the DNA TGTGCCAGCAGCCCCCGGACAGGGGGCTTGGGCTACACCTTC. Amino acid sequence: CASSPRTGGLGYTF.

The V and J genes are TRBV11-3 and TRBJ2-1; D unresolved. V was pared by 5 bases and J by 4 bases, with 9 bases between. The CDR3 sequence is 13 residues long. From germline, CDR1 is SGHNT and CDR2 YENEEA. CDR3 region: CASSPAGYNEQFF. Written as DNA, the CDR3 is TGTGCCAGCAGCCCAGCCGGGTACAATGAGCAGTTCTTC.

The chain uses TRBV7-2 and TRBJ1-2, with a tentative D call TRBD1 (6 bases). There are 15 residues in the CDR3. V was trimmed by 2 bases and J by 1 base, leaving 11 bases between them. In germline, CDR1 is SGHTA, CDR2 FQGNSA. The CDR3 nucleotides are TGTGCCAGCAGCTTAAACAGGGATGTTAACTATGGCTACACCTTC. Amino acid sequence: CASSLNRDVNYGYTF. The full variable domain, its missing parts supplied by reference TRBV7-2 and TRBJ1-2, is GAGVSQSPSNKVTEKGKDVELRCDPISGHTALYWYRQSLGQGLEFLIYFQGNSAPDKSGLPSDRFSAERTGGSVSTLTIQRTQQEDSAVYLCASSLNRDVNYGYTFGSGTRLTVV.

The rearrangement links TRBV3-1 (or the pseudogene TRBV3-2) to TRBJ1-1; the D gene is possibly TRBD1 (5 bases). The CDR3 runs 13 residues. V lost 4 bases and J lost 4, with 10 bases in between. In germline, CDR1 is LGHDT, CDR2 YNNKEL (reference sequence). The CDR3 coding sequence is TGTGCCAGCAGCCCGTACGGGGGCACTGAAGCTTTCTTT. This codes for CASSPYGGTEAFF.

This clone was seen only once. The chain combines TRBV6-1 with TRBJ2-2; 10 bases fit TRBD2. This CDR3 has 14 amino acids. The germline V gene encodes CDR1 MNHNS and CDR2 SASEGT. The V segment lost 2 bases and the J segment 7 bases; nucleotides outside the gene matches: 1. This CDR3 is CASSESSGGGELFF. CDR3 bases: TGTGCCAGCAGTGAATCTAGCGGGGGCGGGGAGCTGTTTTTT.

The J gene is TRBJ1-5, the V gene TRBV6-1, with TRBD1 as a possible D gene (6 bases). The CDR3 is 15 amino acids. Per the germline V gene, CDR1 is MNHNS and CDR2 is SASEGT. V was pared by 3 bases and J by 3 bases, with 12 bases between. The CDR3 nucleotides read TGTGCCAGCAGTGATGGACAGACCTACAATCAGCCCCAGCATTTT. This gives the protein CASSDGQTYNQPQHF.

The chain combines TRBV1 with TRBJ1-5; the table's D gene call, TRBD1, was not cross checked with the DNA. TRBV1 is noted as a pseudogene. This CDR3 contains 17 residues. CDR3 DNA sequence: TGCACCAGCAGCCAAGATCCCCGACAGGATCGGGATCAGCCCCAGCATTTT. It is translated as CTSSQDPRQDRDQPQHF.

This clone turned up a few times. The chain is built from TRBV27 and TRBJ1-2, with 10 bases aligning to TRBD1. V shed 5 bases, J shed 3 bases, and the junction held 6 bases outside the gene matches. From germline, CDR1 is MNHEY and CDR2 SMNVEV (reference sequence). The CDR3 runs to 15 residues. The CDR3 here is CASSPRQGAYYGYTF. The CDR3 bases are TGTGCCAGCAGTCCCAGACAGGGGGCTTACTATGGCTACACCTTC.

The V and J genes are TRBV24-1 and TRBJ1-1; TRBD1 matches at 10 bases. Losses at the gene ends were 5 bases for V and 4 bases for J; bases not matched to a gene: 0. Germline loops: CDR1 KGHDR, CDR2 SFDVKD. The CDR3 is made up of 13 amino acids. CDR3 protein: CATSGTGGTEAFF. The CDR3 bases are TGTGCCACCAGTGGGACAGGGGGCACTGAAGCTTTCTTT.

The rearrangement links TRBV5-1 to TRBJ1-2, with a possible D match to TRBD1 (5 bases). The germline V gene has CDR1 SGHRS and CDR2 YFSETQ. V was shortened by 4 bases and J by 4 bases, with 17 bases between the two germline ends. The CDR3 totals 15 residues. The CDR3: CASSPTGVLFYGYTF. The CDR3 nucleotides read TGCGCCAGCAGCCCTACGGGGGTCCTCTTCTATGGCTACACCTTC.

The chain has TRBV7-2 and TRBJ2-7; 7 positions agree with TRBD1. Trimming cost V 1 base and J 6 bases; bases outside gene matches: 0. The CDR3 is 12 amino acids. In germline, CDR1 is SGHTA, CDR2 FQGNSA. CDR3 nucleotides: TGTGCCAGCAGCTTAGACAGGGGCGAGCAGTACTTC. Translated: CASSLDRGEQYF.

The rearrangement uses TRBV6-5 and TRBJ1-1; possible D gene TRBD1, 6 bases. This CDR3 contains 12 residues. V was cut by 6 bases and J by 10 bases, with 15 bases left in between. Per the germline V gene, CDR1 is MNHEY and CDR2 is SVGAGI. This CDR3 reads CASRTSGARAFF. DNA of the CDR3: TGTGCCAGCAGGACCTCAGGGGCCCGAGCTTTCTTT.

Comments on this clone: The sample carries other DNA sequences with the same CDR3. The chain combines TRBV19 with TRBJ1-1; D is unresolved. CDR3 length: 13 amino acids. V dropped 4 bases and J dropped 1 base, with 7 bases sitting between them. Looked up from germline, CDR1 is LNHDA and CDR2 is SQIVND (reference sequence). CDR3 loop: CASSNPGNTEAFF. CDR3 in DNA: TGTGCCAGTAGTAATCCGGGGAACACTGAAGCTTTCTTT.

The chain uses TRBV9 and TRBJ1-3; maybe TRBD1 (6 bases). This CDR3 is built from 17 residues. V was clipped by 0 bases and J by 0 bases, with 13 bases between them. Per germline, CDR1 SGDLS and CDR2 YYNGEE. The CDR3 sequence: CASSVGSGQNSGNTIYF. Here the CDR3 DNA reads TGTGCCAGCAGCGTAGGATCCGGACAGAACTCTGGAAACACCATATATTTT.

As regards this clone: A much bigger clone sits one base away, suggesting this may be a read error. This specimen includes other DNA sequences encoding the same CDR3. The chain employs TRBV20-1 and TRBJ1-1; D gene ambiguous. This CDR3 has 11 amino acids. Germline V gives CDR1 DFQATT, CDR2 SNEGSKA (reference sequence). V was cut by 3 bases and J by 8 bases, with 10 bases left in between. CDR3 coding DNA: TGCAGTGCTAGTAGTGGCCACGAAGCTTTCTTT. Protein sequence: CSASSGHEAFF.

The genes are TRBV5-5 and TRBJ2-5; a weak D match, TRBD2 (6 bases). V was shortened by 0 bases and J by 3 bases, with 6 bases between the two germline ends. The CDR3 runs to 13 residues. Germline loops: CDR1 SGHKS, CDR2 YYEKEE (reference sequence). The CDR3 DNA follows: TGTGCCAGCAGCTTGGCTAGCGAAGAGACCCAGTACTTC. It is translated as CASSLASEETQYF.

The CDR3 bases are TGTGCCAGTAGTACCCAGGGGGCCTATAATTCACCCCTCCACTTT. Its protein is CASSTQGAYNSPLHF. The rearrangement joins TRBV19 to TRBJ1-6; 7 bases fit TRBD1. Trimming at V came to 4 bases and at J to 2 bases, leaving 2 bases not matched to a gene. Germline V gives CDR1 LNHDA, CDR2 SQIVND (reference sequence). The CDR3 extends over 15 amino acids.

This chain uses TRBV6-5 with TRBJ1-6, with D unclear. Germline V lookup: CDR1 MNHEY, CDR2 SVGAGI. The CDR3 covers 13 residues. V was cut by 7 bases and J by 10 bases, with 14 bases left in between. The CDR3 DNA reads TGTGCCAGCACGCCGGGAGGGAAGTCACCCCTCCACTTT. This gives the protein CASTPGGKSPLHF.

There are a few counts of this clone. The same CDR3 also results from other DNA sequences found in this sample. The chain couples TRBV11-3 to TRBJ1-1, with D perhaps TRBD1 (5 bases). This CDR3 is built from 12 residues. The V gene's germline CDR1 is SGHNT and CDR2 YENEEA. V was cut by 4 bases and J by 3 bases, with 6 bases left in between. CDR3 loop: CASSSGDTEAFF. Written as DNA, the CDR3 is TGTGCCAGCAGCTCGGGGGACACTGAAGCTTTCTTT.